This T cell receptor (beta chain) emerged from a study of Ad26.COV2.S vaccination and SARS-CoV-2 variants. Looked up from germline, CDR1 is WNHNN and CDR2 is SYGVQD (reference sequence). The V gene lost 11 bases and the J gene lost 4 bases, with 24 bases spanning the gap. This CDR3 has 16 residues. Generated by immunoSEQ multiplex PCR, the TCRdb table keeps only in-frame clones and is missing some. This repertoire shows about 350,000 clones, approximately 84% found once; its top ten account for roughly 3.1%. Stated treatment: roughly 20 received Ad26.COV2.S at low or high dose, single or two shots; five or six received placebo; per-sample allocation not given. At day 63 after the first vaccine or placebo injection, samples were drawn.

The V and J genes are TRBV10-1 and TRBJ1-3; D is undetermined. The sequence came from a person aged 18-60 years who received the Ad26.COV2.S COVID-19 vaccine or a placebo. Sequenced material: peripheral blood, taken in a trial of Ad26.COV2.S vaccine versus placebo. DNA of the CDR3: TGCGCCGTCTCCAGGCTCCTGGGCCCTTTAGGAAACACCATATATTTT. It is translated as CAVSRLLGPLGNTIYF.